This T cell receptor beta chain was sequenced for a study of identical twins. Study-level results: Analyses based on zero insertions could be partly confounded by invariant MAIT and iNKT cells. Models came in too low on out-of-frame TCR alpha sharing in monozygotic twins.

V shed 5 bases and J 2 bases; nucleotides not matched to a gene: 5. Germline V lookup: CDR1 SGHKS, CDR2 YYEKEE (reference sequence). CDR3 length: 14 residues. TCRdb re-called the 5' RACE reads with MiXCR, one entry per CDR3 protein. The table lists 650,000 to 750,000 distinct CDR3 sequences, less than 25% of them singletons, with about 4.3% in the top ten. This clonotype was seen a single time. Its antigen is not known. These same records also appear under a second study, on T cells expressing NK-cell markers. That study adds: In a handful of donors, dominant CD3+CD56+NKG2C+ clones formed 1.0-7.0% of CD8+ cells.

The genes are TRBV5-5 and TRBJ2-7, with TRBD2 matching 9 bases. This receptor was obtained from a woman younger than 30 in good health. The specimen was PBMCs. As DNA, the CDR3 is TGTGCCAGCAGGGGACTAGCTGGACCCTACGAGCAGTACTTC. This translates into CASRGLAGPYEQYF.